The present entry profiles one TCR beta chain with its context. V was cut by 0 bases and J by 7 bases, with 13 bases left in between. The CDR3 loop spans 15 amino acids. In germline, CDR1 is MNHEY, CDR2 SVGEGT. The data derive from a study of blood T cell repertoires in COVID-19. Study-wide background: T cells, B-cell-depleted T cells, or PBMCs provided the cDNA or gDNA that served as material.

Authors' data handling: Cell counts per sample came from amplifying reference gene primers. Some clones are missing from TCRdb's copy, which holds only in-frame ones; the method was immunoSEQ multiplex PCR. That table furnishes V, J and clone size, whereas the DNA furnished D and trimming. Of roughly 150,000 clones in the sample, around 84% were seen once. Followed over time, Seattle patients had been enrolled while infection was active. This receptor was identified in a woman aged 80 or older with COVID-19, enrolled during active disease. The V and J genes are TRBV6-2 or TRBV6-3 and TRBJ2-1; maybe TRBD2 (6 bases). Sequenced sample: peripheral blood. CDR3 loop: CASSYSGAGRNEQFF. CDR3 DNA: TGTGCCAGCAGTTACTCCGGGGCGGGGAGGAATGAGCAGTTCTTC.